A selection of T cell receptor beta chains follows, all from one sample in a study of blood T cell repertoires in COVID-19. Clones were read by immunoSEQ multiplex PCR, and TCRdb kept only the in-frame ones, dropping some. Among some 240,000 clones listed, about nine tenths were seen once. The sequenced sample was peripheral blood. These receptors were obtained from a man between 60 and 75 years old who had recovered from COVID-19. The CDR3 runs from the conserved cysteine through the conserved F or W. Fields, in order: J gene, CDR3 length, V gene, clone size, D gene, CDR3 DNA, CDR3 protein. The D gene is left open where the match is weak. Part of the rows lack a size; the others show once, few, many or a class for expanded clones.

TRBJ1-2	14	TRBV25-1	-	TRBD1	TGTGCCAGCGGAGACAGGGGCACTAACTATGGCTACACCTTC	CASGDRGTNYGYTF
TRBJ1-1	14	TRBV5-4	few	-	TGTGCCAGCAGCTTGGCGGGGGGGAACACTGAAGCTTTCTTT	CASSLAGGNTEAFF
TRBJ1-6	15	TRBV27	-	-	TGTGCCAGCAGAGTTTACGAAGGGGGAGGGTCACCCCTCCACTTT	CASRVYEGGGSPLHF
TRBJ2-2	17	TRBV27	-	-	TGTGCCAGCAGTTTAAACGCTACAGGGTTGAGGATAGGGGAGCTGTTTTTT	CASSLNATGLRIGELFF
TRBJ2-7	15	TRBV7-2	-	TRBD2	TGTGCCAGCAGTTCGACTCCGGGACTAGCTGCCGAGCAGTACTTC	CASSSTPGLAAEQYF
TRBJ2-1	13	TRBV12-3/TRBV12-4	-	-	TGTGCCAGCAGTTTAAACTATCGCAATGAGCAGTTCTTC	CASSLNYRNEQFF
TRBJ2-5	14	TRBV7-9	-	-	TGTGCCAGCAGCTTAGCAGGACAGTCCAGGACCCAGTACTTC	CASSLAGQSRTQYF
TRBJ1-1	13	TRBV7-8	-	-	TGTGCCAGCAGCCAGATAACGAGCACTGAAGCTTTCTTT	CASSQITSTEAFF
TRBJ1-1	13	TRBV9	once	-	TGTGCCAGCAGCGTAGATATCAACACTGAAGCTTTCTTT	CASSVDINTEAFF
TRBJ2-2	16	TRBV18	-	-	TGTGCCAGCTCACCCGGACTCCCCTCTAACACCGGGGAGCTGTTTTTT	CASSPGLPSNTGELFF
TRBJ2-4	15	TRBV28	-	-	TGTGCCAGCAGTTTAATTACAGTAGCCAAAAACATTCAGTACTTC	CASSLITVAKNIQYF
TRBJ2-7	20	TRBV6-1	-	-	TGTGCCAGCAGTGAAAAGATCCCGGTTGGCTACCGGGAGTCGACCTACGAGCAGTACTTC	CASSEKIPVGYRESTYEQYF
TRBJ2-7	15	TRBV5-1	-	TRBD2	TGCGCCAGCAGCTACAGGACTAGCGGGAGATACGAGCAGTACTTC	CASSYRTSGRYEQYF
TRBJ2-7	16	TRBV6-2/TRBV6-3	-	-	TGTGCCAGCAGTTACGCCTCGTGGCAGGTGGGAGAAAAGCAGTACTTC	CASSYASWQVGEKQYF
TRBJ1-6	14	TRBV10-3	-	TRBD1	TGTGCCATCAGTGTTAGGACAGGGGATTCACCCCTCCACTTT	CAISVRTGDSPLHF
TRBJ1-2	12	TRBV12-2	-	-	TGTGCAAGTCGCCCCCAGGACTATGGCTACACCTTC	CASRPQDYGYTF
TRBJ2-7	13	TRBV27	few	-	TGTGCCAGCAGTCGCGAGGCAGGGTGGGAGCAGTACTTC	CASSREAGWEQYF
TRBJ2-3	15	TRBV4-1	-	-	TGCGCCAGCAGCCAAGTGGGGGGAAGCACAGATACGCAGTATTTT	CASSQVGGSTDTQYF
TRBJ2-3	14	TRBV19	-	-	TGTGCCAGTAGTATAGATCGCGCCACAGATACGCAGTATTTT	CASSIDRATDTQYF
TRBJ1-3	16	TRBV5-6	-	-	TGTGCCAGCAGCTTTGGCAGGGCCACCTCTGGAAACACCATATATTTT	CASSFGRATSGNTIYF
TRBJ2-5	16	TRBV3-1/TRBV3-2	-	TRBD1	TGTGCCAGCAGCCAAACCCCGGGACAGGGTAGAGAGACCCAGTACTTC	CASSQTPGQGRETQYF
TRBJ2-1	15	TRBV7-6	-	TRBD1	TGTGCCAGCAGCATCGGGACAGGGGGCTCGAATGAGCAGTTCTTC	CASSIGTGGSNEQFF
TRBJ2-7	12	TRBV6-2/TRBV6-3	-	-	TGTGCCAGCAGTTATCCTGTCTACGAGCAGTACTTC	CASSYPVYEQYF
TRBJ1-3	15	TRBV28	-	-	TGTGCCAGCAGTTTACGGGGGGCACGTGGAAACACCATATATTTT	CASSLRGARGNTIYF
TRBJ1-2	14	TRBV5-1	-	-	TGCGCCAGCAGCGATCGGTGGCGGAACTATGGCTACACCTTC	CASSDRWRNYGYTF
TRBJ1-2	15	TRBV7-9	few	TRBD1	TGTGCCAGCAGCTCGGGACAGGGGTTGGACTATGGCTACACCTTC	CASSSGQGLDYGYTF
TRBJ1-1	14	TRBV2	once	-	TGTGCCAGCAGTGGACAGACCTCGAGGACTGAAGCTTTCTTT	CASSGQTSRTEAFF
TRBJ2-7	17	TRBV7-9	-	-	TGTGCCAGCAGCTTATTCCCTGGGAGGTTCAACCTCTACGAGCAGTACTTC	CASSLFPGRFNLYEQYF
TRBJ1-4	13	TRBV30	-	TRBD1	TGTGCCTGGAGTGCACAGACAGGGGAAAAACTGTTTTTT	CAWSAQTGEKLFF
TRBJ2-2	16	TRBV6-4	-	TRBD2	TGTGCCAGCGGGAGGACTAGCGGGATCAACACCGGGGAGCTGTTTTTT	CASGRTSGINTGELFF
TRBJ1-3	14	TRBV19	-	TRBD1	TGTGCCAGTAGGGACAGGGGTAATCGAAACACCATATATTTT	CASRDRGNRNTIYF
TRBJ2-3	14	TRBV28	-	TRBD1	TGTGCCAGCAACCCGACAGGGGGCACAGATACGCAGTATTTT	CASNPTGGTDTQYF
TRBJ1-2	14	TRBV19	-	TRBD1	TGTGCCAGTACCTCAGGGGGCGCTAGCTATGGCTACACCTTC	CASTSGGASYGYTF
TRBJ2-1	16	TRBV6-2/TRBV6-3	-	TRBD2	TGTGCCAGCAGTAAGGGACTAGCGGGGGGGTACAATGAGCAGTTCTTC	CASSKGLAGGYNEQFF
TRBJ2-3	15	TRBV3-1/TRBV3-2	many	-	TGTGCCAGCAGCCAAGCGGTCGGACTAAGAGATACGCAGTATTTT	CASSQAVGLRDTQYF
TRBJ2-7	14	TRBV15	-	TRBD2	TGTGCCACCAGCAGAGGCGGGAGCGGCTACGAGCAGTACTTC	CATSRGGSGYEQYF
TRBJ2-3	16	TRBV14	-	TRBD2	TGTGCCAGCAGCCCCCTAGCGGGGGCTGGCACAGATACGCAGTATTTT	CASSPLAGAGTDTQYF
TRBJ2-7	14	TRBV5-4	-	TRBD1	TGTGCCAGCAGCCAACCCGGGACAGGGGACGAGCAGTACTTC	CASSQPGTGDEQYF
TRBJ1-5	12	TRBV6-2/TRBV6-3	-	-	TGTGCCAGCAGTTACAGTTCGAGGCCCCAGCATTTT	CASSYSSRPQHF
TRBJ2-7	13	TRBV28	-	TRBD2	TGTGCCAGCAGTTTCCGGGAGGGGTACGAGCAGTACTTC	CASSFREGYEQYF
TRBJ1-1	15	TRBV7-2	-	-	TGTGCCAGCAGCTTAGGGGGGGTCGCGAACACTGAAGCTTTCTTT	CASSLGGVANTEAFF
TRBJ1-2	14	TRBV5-1	-	TRBD1	TGCGCCAGCAGGGAGGAGGACAGGACCTATGGCTACACCTTC	CASREEDRTYGYTF
TRBJ1-2	13	TRBV6-5	-	-	TGTGCCAGCAGTAGGGCCGGGATGGAAGGCTACACCTTC	CASSRAGMEGYTF
TRBJ1-2	15	TRBV14	few	-	TGTGCCAGCAGCCCCCTGAGGGAGATGAACTATGGCTACACCTTC	CASSPLREMNYGYTF
TRBJ1-2	15	TRBV27	-	-	TGTGCCAGCCCTATTCAGCCGCGTGGAGTCTATGGCTACACCTTC	CASPIQPRGVYGYTF
TRBJ1-2	16	TRBV7-8	-	-	TGTGCCAGCAGCTTAGACGCGGGAGACTCAGAAGGAGGCTACACCTTC	CASSLDAGDSEGGYTF
TRBJ2-1	16	TRBV3-1/TRBV3-2	-	TRBD2	TGTGCCAGCAGCTCCCGACTAGCGGGCCTATACAATGAGCAGTTCTTC	CASSSRLAGLYNEQFF
TRBJ1-5	14	TRBV9	-	TRBD1	TGTGCCAGCAGCCGACAGGGCGGGAATCAGCCCCAGCATTTT	CASSRQGGNQPQHF
TRBJ2-5	11	TRBV10-1	-	-	TGCGCCAGCAGTGTTTATGAGACCCAGTACTTC	CASSVYETQYF
TRBJ1-6	17	TRBV27	-	TRBD1	TGTGCCAGCACTCGATATGGGGGACAGGGGTATAATTCACCCCTCCACTTT	CASTRYGGQGYNSPLHF
TRBJ2-7	16	TRBV6-5	-	TRBD2	TGTGCCAGCAGTTACCGGGCGCCGGGACTAGCGGGAGAGCAGTACTTC	CASSYRAPGLAGEQYF
TRBJ2-4	17	TRBV19	-	TRBD1	TGTGCCAGTAGTACTTCGACAGGGGGCAATCTCGAAAACATTCAGTACTTC	CASSTSTGGNLENIQYF
TRBJ2-7	13	TRBV5-1	-	-	TGCGCCAGCAGTCCAGGGGCGGCCTACGAGCAGTACTTC	CASSPGAAYEQYF
TRBJ2-6	18	TRBV11-2	-	TRBD1	TGTGCCAGCAGCGCTAGGGGACAGAGTTTGAGTGGGGCCAACGTCCTGACTTTC	CASSARGQSLSGANVLTF
TRBJ1-3	12	TRBV19	-	TRBD1	TGTGCCAGTAGGACAGGGACGAACACCATATATTTT	CASRTGTNTIYF
TRBJ1-1	12	TRBV12-3/TRBV12-4	-	TRBD1	TGTGCCAGCAGAGGACAGGGAATGGCAGCTTTCTTT	CASRGQGMAAFF
TRBJ1-3	15	TRBV5-8	-	-	TGTGCCAGCAGCATAAGGGGCCTCTCTGGAAACACCATATATTTT	CASSIRGLSGNTIYF
TRBJ1-2	14	TRBV2	once	TRBD1	TGTGCCAGCAGTGAACCGGGACAGTTCTATGGCTACACCTTC	CASSEPGQFYGYTF
TRBJ1-1	14	TRBV7-6	once	-	TGTGCCAGCAGCTTAGCGACAGGGAACACTGAAGCTTTCTTT	CASSLATGNTEAFF
TRBJ2-5	17	TRBV28	-	-	TGTGCCAGCAGGGACCCCCTCGGGTACGGGAAGGGAGAGACCCAGTACTTC	CASRDPLGYGKGETQYF